This TCR beta chain was sequenced during a study of CD8 T cells in ankylosing spondylitis (dated by TCRdb to about 2017). For the wider study: The study set out to find disease-linked TCR variants by profiling T cell receptor beta repertoires in ankylosing spondylitis patients and healthy donors. The whole study cohort included about a hundred healthy donors and 25 or so ankylosing spondylitis patients. Samples of peripheral blood were taken, and for ankylosing spondylitis patients, synovial fluid was collected as well. The paper's findings and limits, for the study overall: The disease-linked clones had a CD8+ phenotype and were found at relatively low frequencies in peripheral blood. According to the report, matched synovial fluid samples from ankylosing spondylitis patients were significantly enriched for the disease-linked clones. Some of the motif variants had been reported before in the synovial fluid and blood of reactive arthritis patients, a finding that suggests common disease-initiation mechanisms. Blood from ankylosing spondylitis patients appeared to be characterized by a TCR beta motif composed of eight highly homologous amino acid variants.

CDR1 SGHRS and CDR2 YFSETQ are derived from the germline V gene. The CDR3, from cysteine to phenylalanine, totals 14 residues. Only CDR3 DNA remains: 42 bases, in frame from the first base. Sequencing was carried out with an Illumina HiSeq 2500. TCR beta libraries were prepared by quantitative 5'-RACE with molecular barcodes. On the study's bioinformatics: A new computational method, built on a probabilistic model of VDJ rearrangement, was used to identify disease-linked TCR variants. TCRdb handled the public reads itself, with Q25 trimming in fastp and clone calling in MiXCR, and kept productive beta chains. Every distinct CDR3 protein forms one entry, paired with its most common genes and DNA. None of the V and J calls come from the authors' own analysis; TCRdb made them. This sample has about 220,000 distinct CDR3 sequences in its table, and more than 9% of those were observed once. The ten largest clones add up to roughly a fifth of the sample.

Comment on this clonotype: Its binding antigen is unknown. A much larger clone lies a single base off, so this may be a read error.

The sequence joins TRBV5-1 to TRBJ1-1, and perhaps TRBD1 as D gene, on 5 matching bases. The sequencing sample was made of blood, either unsorted or a sorted T cell fraction (not recorded which). This TCR was sampled from a male donor with ankylosing spondylitis or in good health (not recorded which). The sequenced DNA: TGCGCCAGCAGGGGGACCCCACCAACGGTGAAGGCTTACTTT. Its translation reads: CASRGTPPTVKAYF.